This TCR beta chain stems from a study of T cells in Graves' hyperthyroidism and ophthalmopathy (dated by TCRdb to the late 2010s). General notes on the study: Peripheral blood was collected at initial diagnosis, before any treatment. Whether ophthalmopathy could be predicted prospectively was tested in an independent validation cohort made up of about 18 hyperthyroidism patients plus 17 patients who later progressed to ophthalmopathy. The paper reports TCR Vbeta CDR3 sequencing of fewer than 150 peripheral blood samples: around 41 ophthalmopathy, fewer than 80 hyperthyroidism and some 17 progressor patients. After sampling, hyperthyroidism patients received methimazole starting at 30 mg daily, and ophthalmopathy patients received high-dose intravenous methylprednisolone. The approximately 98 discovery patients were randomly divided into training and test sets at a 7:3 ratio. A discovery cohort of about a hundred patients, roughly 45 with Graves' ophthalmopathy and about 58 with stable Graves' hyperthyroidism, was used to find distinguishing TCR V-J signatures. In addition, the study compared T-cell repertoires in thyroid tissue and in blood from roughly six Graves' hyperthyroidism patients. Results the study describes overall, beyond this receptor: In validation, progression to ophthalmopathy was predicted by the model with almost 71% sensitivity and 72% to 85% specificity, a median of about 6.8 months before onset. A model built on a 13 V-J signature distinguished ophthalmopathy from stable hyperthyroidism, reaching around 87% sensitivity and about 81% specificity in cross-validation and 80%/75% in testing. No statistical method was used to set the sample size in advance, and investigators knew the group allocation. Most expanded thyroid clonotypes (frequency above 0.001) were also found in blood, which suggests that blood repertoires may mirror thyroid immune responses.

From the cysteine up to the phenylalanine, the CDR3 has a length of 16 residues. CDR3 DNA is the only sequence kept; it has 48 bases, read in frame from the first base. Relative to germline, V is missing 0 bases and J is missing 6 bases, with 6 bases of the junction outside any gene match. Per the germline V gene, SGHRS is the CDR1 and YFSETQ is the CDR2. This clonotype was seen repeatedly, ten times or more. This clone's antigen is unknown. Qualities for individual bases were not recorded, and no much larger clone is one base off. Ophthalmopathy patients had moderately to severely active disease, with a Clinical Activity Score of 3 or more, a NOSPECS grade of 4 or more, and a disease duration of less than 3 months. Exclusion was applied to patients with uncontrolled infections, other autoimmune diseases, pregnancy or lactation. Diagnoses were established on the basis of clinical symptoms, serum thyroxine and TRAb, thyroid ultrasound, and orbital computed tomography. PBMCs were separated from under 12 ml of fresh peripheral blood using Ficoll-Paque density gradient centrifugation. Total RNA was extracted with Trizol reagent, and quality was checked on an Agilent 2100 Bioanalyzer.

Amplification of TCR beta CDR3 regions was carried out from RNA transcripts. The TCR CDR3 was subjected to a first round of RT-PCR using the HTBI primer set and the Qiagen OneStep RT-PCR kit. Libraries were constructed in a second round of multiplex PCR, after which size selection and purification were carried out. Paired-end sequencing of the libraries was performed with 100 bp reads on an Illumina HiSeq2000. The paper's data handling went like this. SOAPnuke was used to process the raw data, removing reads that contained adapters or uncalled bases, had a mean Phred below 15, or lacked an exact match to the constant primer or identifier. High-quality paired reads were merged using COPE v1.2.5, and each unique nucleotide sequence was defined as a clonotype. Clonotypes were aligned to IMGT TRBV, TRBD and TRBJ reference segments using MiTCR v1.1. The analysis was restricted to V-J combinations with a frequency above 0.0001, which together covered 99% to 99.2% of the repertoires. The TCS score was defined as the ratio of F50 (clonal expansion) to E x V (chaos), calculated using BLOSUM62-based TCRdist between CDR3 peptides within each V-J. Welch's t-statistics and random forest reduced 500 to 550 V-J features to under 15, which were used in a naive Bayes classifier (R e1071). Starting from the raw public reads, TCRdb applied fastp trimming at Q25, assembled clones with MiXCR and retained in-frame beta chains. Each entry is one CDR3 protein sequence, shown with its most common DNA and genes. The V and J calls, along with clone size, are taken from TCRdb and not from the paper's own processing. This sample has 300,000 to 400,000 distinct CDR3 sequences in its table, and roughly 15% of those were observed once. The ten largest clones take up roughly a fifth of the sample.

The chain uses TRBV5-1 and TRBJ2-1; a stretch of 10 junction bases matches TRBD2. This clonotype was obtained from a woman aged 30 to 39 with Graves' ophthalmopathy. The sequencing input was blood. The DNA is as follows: TGCGCCAGCAGCTTGGATCTAGCGGGGGAGAGCAATGAGCAGTTCTTC. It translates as CASSLDLAGESNEQFF.